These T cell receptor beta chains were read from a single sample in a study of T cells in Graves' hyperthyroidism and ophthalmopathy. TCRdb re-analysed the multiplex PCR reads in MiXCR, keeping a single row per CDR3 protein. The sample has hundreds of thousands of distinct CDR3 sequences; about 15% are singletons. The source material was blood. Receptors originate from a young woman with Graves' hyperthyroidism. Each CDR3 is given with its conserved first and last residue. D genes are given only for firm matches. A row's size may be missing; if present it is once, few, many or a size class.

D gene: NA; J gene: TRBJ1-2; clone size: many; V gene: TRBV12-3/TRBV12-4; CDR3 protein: CASSFGNRRGYGYTF; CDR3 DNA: TGTGCCAGCAGTTTTGGTAACCGTAGGGGCTATGGCTACACCTTC
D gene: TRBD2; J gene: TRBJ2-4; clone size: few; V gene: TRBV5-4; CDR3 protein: CASSLSGGRAKNIQYF; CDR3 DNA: TGTGCCAGCAGCTTGTCTGGCGGGAGGGCCAAAAACATTCAGTACTTC
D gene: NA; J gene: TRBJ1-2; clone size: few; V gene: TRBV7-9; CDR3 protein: CASSGSGAGYTF; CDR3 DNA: TGTGCCAGCAGCGGGAGCGGGGCTGGCTACACCTTC
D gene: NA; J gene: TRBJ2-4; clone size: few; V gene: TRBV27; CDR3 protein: CASKEENIQYF; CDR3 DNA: TGTGCCAGCAAAGAAGAAAACATTCAGTACTTC
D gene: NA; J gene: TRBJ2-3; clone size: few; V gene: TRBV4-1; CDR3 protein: CASSPLGLGDTQYF; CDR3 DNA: TGCGCCAGCAGCCCGTTAGGGTTAGGGGATACGCAGTATTTT
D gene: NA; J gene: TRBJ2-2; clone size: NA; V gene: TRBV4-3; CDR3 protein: CASSQSVAGIANTGELFF; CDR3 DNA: TGCGCCAGCAGCCAATCCGTGGCGGGTATCGCGAACACCGGGGAGCTGTTTTTT
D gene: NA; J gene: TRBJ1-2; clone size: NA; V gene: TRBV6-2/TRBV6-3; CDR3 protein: CASSYTTGGGYTF; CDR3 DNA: TGTGCCAGCAGTTACACGACTGGAGGCGGCTACACCTTC
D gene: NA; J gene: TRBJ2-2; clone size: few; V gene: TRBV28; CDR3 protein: CASSPPQNTGELFF; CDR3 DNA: TGTGCCAGCAGTCCACCCCAAAACACCGGGGAGCTGTTTTTT
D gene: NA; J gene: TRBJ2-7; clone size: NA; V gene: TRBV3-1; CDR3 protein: CASSPGALNRQYF; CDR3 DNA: TGTGCCAGCAGCCCCGGGGCCTTAAATCGGCAGTACTTC
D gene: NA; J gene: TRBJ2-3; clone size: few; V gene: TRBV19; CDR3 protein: CASSTLLLTGGKYTQYF; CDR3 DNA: TGTGCCAGTAGTACGCTACTACTCACAGGAGGGAAGTATACGCAGTATTTT
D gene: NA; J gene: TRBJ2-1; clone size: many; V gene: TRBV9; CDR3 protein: CASSVGAGPALDNEQFF; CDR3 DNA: TGTGCCAGCAGCGTAGGGGCAGGGCCAGCTTTAGACAATGAGCAGTTCTTC
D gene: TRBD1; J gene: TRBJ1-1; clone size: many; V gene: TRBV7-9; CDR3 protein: CATQQGLNTEAFF; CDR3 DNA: TGTGCCACCCAACAGGGGCTGAACACTGAAGCTTTCTTT
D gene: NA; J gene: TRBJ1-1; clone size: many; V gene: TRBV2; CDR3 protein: CASSQKGLFEAFF; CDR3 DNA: TGTGCCAGCAGCCAAAAGGGACTGTTTGAAGCTTTCTTT
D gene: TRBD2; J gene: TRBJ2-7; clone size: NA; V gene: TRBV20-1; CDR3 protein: CSAQKREGNSYEQYF; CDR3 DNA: TGCAGTGCTCAAAAGCGGGAGGGGAACTCCTACGAGCAGTACTTC
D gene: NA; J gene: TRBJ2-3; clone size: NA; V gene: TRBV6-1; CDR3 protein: CATALVDATDTQYF; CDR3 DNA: TGTGCCACCGCTTTGGTGGACGCCACAGATACGCAGTATTTT
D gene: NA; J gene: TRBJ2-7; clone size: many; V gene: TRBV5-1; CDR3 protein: CASSLGQNYDYEQYF; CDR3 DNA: TGCGCCAGCAGCTTGGGACAGAATTACGACTACGAGCAGTACTTC
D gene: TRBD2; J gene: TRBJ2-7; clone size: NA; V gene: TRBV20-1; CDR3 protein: CSASFGLAGVEQYF; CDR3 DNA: TGCAGTGCTAGCTTCGGACTAGCGGGGGTTGAGCAGTACTTC
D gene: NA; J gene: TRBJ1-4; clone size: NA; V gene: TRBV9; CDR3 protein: CASSRQEGEKLFF; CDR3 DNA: TGTGCCAGCAGTAGACAGGAGGGCGAAAAACTGTTTTTT
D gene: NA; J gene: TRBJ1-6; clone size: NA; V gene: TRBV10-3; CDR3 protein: CAISEGQVNNSPLHF; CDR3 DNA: TGTGCCATCAGTGAGGGCCAGGTCAATAATTCACCCCTCCACTTT
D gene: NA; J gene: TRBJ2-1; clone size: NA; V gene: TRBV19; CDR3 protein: CASSSGNTYNEQFF; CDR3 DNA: TGTGCCAGTAGTAGCGGTAACACCTACAATGAGCAGTTCTTC
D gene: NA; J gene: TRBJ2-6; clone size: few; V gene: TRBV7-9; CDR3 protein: CASSFTPGHGHSGANVLTF; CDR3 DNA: TGTGCCAGCAGCTTTACCCCGGGACACGGACACTCTGGGGCCAACGTCCTGACTTTC
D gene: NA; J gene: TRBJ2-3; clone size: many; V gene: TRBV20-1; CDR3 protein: CSARVPLSQGLDTQYF; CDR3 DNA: TGCAGTGCTAGAGTTCCACTTTCTCAGGGATTGGATACGCAGTATTTT
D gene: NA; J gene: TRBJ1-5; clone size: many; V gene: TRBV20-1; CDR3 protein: CSASLVQGFTDQPQHF; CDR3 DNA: TGCAGTGCTAGCCTCGTCCAGGGATTTACCGATCAGCCCCAGCATTTT
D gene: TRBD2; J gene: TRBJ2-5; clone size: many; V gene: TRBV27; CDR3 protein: CASSSWGGTEETQYF; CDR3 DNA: TGTGCCAGCAGTTCATGGGGGGGAACGGAAGAGACCCAGTACTTC
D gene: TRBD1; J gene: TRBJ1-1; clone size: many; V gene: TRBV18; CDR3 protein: CASSPKQGAEAFF; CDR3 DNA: TGTGCCAGCTCACCAAAGCAGGGGGCTGAAGCTTTCTTT
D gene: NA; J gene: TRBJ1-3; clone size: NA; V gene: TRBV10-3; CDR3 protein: CAITDHQTGNTIYF; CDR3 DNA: TGTGCCATCACCGACCACCAGACCGGAAACACCATATATTTT
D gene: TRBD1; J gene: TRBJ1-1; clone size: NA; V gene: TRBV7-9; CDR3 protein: CASSRPGQGAGGTEAFF; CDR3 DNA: TGTGCCAGCAGCCGGCCCGGACAGGGGGCAGGTGGCACTGAAGCTTTCTTT
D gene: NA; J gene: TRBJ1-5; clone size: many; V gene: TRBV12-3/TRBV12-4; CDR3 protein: CASSDPIRDSNQPQHF; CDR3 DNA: TGTGCCAGCAGTGATCCGATCAGGGATAGCAATCAGCCCCAGCATTTT
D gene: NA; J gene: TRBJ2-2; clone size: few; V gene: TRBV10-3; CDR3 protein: CAISESQGGRTGELFF; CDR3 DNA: TGTGCCATCAGTGAGTCGCAGGGGGGCAGGACCGGGGAGCTGTTTTTT
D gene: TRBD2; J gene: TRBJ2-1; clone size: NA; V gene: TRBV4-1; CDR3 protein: CASSQYSTSARPNEQFF; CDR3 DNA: TGCGCCAGCAGCCAATATAGCACTAGCGCAAGACCTAATGAGCAGTTCTTC
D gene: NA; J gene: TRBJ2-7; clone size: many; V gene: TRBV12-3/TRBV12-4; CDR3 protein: CASSSGRNYEQYF; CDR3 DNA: TGTGCCAGCAGTTCGGGACGGAACTACGAGCAGTACTTC
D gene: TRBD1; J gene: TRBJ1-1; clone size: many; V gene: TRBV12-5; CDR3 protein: CASGLSNPGQDTEAFF; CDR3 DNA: TGTGCTAGTGGTTTGTCCAATCCGGGACAGGACACTGAAGCTTTCTTT
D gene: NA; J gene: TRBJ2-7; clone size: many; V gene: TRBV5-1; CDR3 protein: CASSLATAYEQYF; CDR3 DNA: TGCGCCAGCAGCTTGGCGACAGCCTACGAGCAGTACTTC
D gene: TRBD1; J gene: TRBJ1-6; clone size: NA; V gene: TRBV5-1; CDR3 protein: CASSRTGIDNSPLHF; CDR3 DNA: TGCGCCAGCAGCCGGACAGGGATCGATAATTCACCCCTCCACTTT
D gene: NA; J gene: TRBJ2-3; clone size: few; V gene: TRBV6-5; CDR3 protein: CASSYSIPQRQTRSTDTQYF; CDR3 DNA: TGTGCCAGCAGTTACTCGATTCCGCAGAGACAGACCCGTAGCACAGATACGCAGTATTTT
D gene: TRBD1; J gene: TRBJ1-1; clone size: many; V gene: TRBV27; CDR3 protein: CASRGIDRGRNTEAFF; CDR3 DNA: TGTGCCAGCAGGGGTATAGACAGGGGGCGGAACACTGAAGCTTTCTTT
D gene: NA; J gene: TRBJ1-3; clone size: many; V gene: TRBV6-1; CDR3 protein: CASRVGGGVTDTIYF; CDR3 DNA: TGTGCCAGCAGAGTAGGTGGGGGAGTGACGGACACCATATATTTT